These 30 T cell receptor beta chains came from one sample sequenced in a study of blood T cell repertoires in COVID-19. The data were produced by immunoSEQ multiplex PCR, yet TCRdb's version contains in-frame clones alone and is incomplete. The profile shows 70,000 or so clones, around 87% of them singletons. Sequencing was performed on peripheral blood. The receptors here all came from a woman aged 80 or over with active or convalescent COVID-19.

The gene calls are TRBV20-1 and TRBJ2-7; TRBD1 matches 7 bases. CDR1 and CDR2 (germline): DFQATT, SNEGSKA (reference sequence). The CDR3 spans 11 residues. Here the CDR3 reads CSLQGDYEQYF. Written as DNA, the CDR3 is TGCAGCTTGCAGGGGGACTACGAGCAGTACTTC.

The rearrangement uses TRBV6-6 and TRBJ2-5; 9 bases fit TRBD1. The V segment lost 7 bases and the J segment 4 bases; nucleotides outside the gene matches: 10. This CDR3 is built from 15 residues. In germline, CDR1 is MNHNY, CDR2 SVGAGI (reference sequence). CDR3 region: CASTHTGGEIETQYF. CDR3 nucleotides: TGTGCCAGCACCCACACAGGGGGCGAGATAGAGACCCAGTACTTC.

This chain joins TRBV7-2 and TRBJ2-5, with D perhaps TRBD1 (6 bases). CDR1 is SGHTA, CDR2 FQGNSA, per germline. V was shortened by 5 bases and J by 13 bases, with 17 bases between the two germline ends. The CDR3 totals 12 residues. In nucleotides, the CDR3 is TGTGCCAGCAGCGCCGACACAGGGCCAGCGTACTTC. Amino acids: CASSADTGPAYF. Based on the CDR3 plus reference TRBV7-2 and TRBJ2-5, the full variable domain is GAGVSQSPSNKVTEKGKDVELRCDPISGHTALYWYRQSLGQGLEFLIYFQGNSAPDKSGLPSDRFSAERTGGSVSTLTIQRTQQEDSAVYLCASSADTGPAYFGPGTRLLVL.

CDR3 sequence (DNA): TGCGCCAGCAGTGACCCGGGACTAGCCCTGACAGATACGCAGTATTTT. Its translation is CASSDPGLALTDTQYF. The V gene is TRBV10-1, the J gene TRBJ2-3, with 9 bases fitting TRBD2. V dropped 3 bases and J dropped 3; count of bases not matched to a gene: 7. The CDR3 has 16 residues. Germline lookup yields CDR1 WNHNN and CDR2 SYGVQD (reference sequence).

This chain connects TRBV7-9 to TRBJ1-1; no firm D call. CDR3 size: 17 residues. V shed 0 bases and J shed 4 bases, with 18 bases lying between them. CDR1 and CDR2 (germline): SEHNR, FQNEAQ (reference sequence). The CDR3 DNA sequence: TGTGCCAGCAGCTTAGCCACTATAAATGGATTTTTCACTGAAGCTTTCTTT. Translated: CASSLATINGFFTEAFF.

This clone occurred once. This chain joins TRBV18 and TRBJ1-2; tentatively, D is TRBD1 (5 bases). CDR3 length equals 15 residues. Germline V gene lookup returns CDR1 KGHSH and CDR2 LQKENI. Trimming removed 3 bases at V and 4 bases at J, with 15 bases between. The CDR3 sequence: CASSPRQQIAYGYTF. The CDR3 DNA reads TGTGCCAGCTCACCGCGACAGCAAATCGCCTATGGCTACACCTTC.

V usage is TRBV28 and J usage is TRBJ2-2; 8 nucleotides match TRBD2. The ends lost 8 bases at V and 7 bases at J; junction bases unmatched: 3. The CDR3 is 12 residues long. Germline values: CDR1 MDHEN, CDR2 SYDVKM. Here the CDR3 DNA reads TGTGCCAGCGGAGCGGGGGTCGGGGAGCTGTTTTTT. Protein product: CASGAGVGELFF.

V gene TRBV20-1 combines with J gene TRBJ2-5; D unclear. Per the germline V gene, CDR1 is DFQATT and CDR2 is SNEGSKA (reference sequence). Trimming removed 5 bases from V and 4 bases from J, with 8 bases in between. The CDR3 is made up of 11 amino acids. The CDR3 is CSAQSGETQYF. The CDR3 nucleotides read TGCAGTGCTCAGTCGGGAGAGACCCAGTACTTC.

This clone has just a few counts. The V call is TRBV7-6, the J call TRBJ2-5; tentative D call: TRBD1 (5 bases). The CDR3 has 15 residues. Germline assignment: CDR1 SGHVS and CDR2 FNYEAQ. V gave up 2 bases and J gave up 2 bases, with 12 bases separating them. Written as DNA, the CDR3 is TGTGCCAGCAGCTTATCAGGGTACCTACAAGAGACCCAGTACTTC. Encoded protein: CASSLSGYLQETQYF.

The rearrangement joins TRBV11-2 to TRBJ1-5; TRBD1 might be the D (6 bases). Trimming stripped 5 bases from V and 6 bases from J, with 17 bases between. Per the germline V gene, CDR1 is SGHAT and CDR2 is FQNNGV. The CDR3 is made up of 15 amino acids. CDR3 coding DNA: TGTGCCAGCAGCCTGGGTGGGACATTTTTTCAGCCCCAGCATTTT. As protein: CASSLGGTFFQPQHF. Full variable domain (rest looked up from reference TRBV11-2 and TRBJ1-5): EAGVAQSPRYKIIEKRQSVAFWCNPISGHATLYWYQQILGQGPKLLIQFQNNGVVDDSQLPKDRFSAERLKGVDSTLKIQPAKLEDSAVYLCASSLGGTFFQPQHFGDGTRLSIL.

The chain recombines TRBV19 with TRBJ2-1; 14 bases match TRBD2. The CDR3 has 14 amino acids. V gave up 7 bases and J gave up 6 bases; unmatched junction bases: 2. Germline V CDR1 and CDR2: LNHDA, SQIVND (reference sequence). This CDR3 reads CASKTSGGANEQFF. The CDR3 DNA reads TGTGCCAGTAAGACTAGCGGGGGGGCCAATGAGCAGTTCTTC.

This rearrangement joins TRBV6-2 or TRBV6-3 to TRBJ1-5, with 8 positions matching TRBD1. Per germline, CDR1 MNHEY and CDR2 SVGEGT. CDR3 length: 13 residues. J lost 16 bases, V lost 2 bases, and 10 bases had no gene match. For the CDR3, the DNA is TGTGCCAGCAGTTACGACAGGGGCCGCTACCCTCATTTT. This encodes CASSYDRGRYPHF.

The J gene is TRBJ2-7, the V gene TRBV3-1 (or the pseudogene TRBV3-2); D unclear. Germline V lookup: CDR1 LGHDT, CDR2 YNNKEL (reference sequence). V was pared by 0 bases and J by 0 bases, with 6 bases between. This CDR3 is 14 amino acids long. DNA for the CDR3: TGTGCCAGCAGCCAAGATCGGAGCTCCTACGAGCAGTACTTC. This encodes CASSQDRSSYEQYF.

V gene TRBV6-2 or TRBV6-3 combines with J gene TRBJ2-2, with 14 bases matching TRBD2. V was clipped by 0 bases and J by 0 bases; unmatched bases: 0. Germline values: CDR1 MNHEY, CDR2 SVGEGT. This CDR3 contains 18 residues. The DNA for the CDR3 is TGTGCCAGCAGTTACTCGACTAGCGGGGGGGCGAACACCGGGGAGCTGTTTTTT. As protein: CASSYSTSGGANTGELFF.

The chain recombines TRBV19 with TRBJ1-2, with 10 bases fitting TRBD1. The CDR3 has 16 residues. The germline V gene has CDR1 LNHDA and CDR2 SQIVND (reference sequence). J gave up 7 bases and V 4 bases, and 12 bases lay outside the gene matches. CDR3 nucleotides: TGTGCCAGTAGTAAAACTTCGACAGGGGGCCTTGTTGGCTACACCTTC. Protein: CASSKTSTGGLVGYTF. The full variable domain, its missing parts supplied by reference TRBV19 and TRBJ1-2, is DGGITQSPKYLFRKEGQNVTLSCEQNLNHDAMYWYRQDPGQGLRLIYYSQIVNDFQKGDIAEGYSVSREKKESFPLTVTSAQKNPTAFYLCASSKTSTGGLVGYTFGSGTRLTVV.

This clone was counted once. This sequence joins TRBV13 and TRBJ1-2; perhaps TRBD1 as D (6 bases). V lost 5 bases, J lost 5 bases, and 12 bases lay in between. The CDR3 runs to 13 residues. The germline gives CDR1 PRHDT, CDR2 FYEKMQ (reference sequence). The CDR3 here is CASSLFRGYGYTF. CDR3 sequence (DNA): TGTGCCAGCAGCCTCTTCAGGGGTTATGGCTACACCTTC.

In nucleotides, the CDR3 is TGCGCCAGCAGACAGGGGTTGGTCGTAAGGGATGGCGGCTACACCTTC. Its translation: CASRQGLVVRDGGYTF. The rearrangement uses TRBV10-2 and TRBJ1-2, with 7 bases fitting TRBD1. The CDR3 runs 16 residues. Germline-derived CDR1 and CDR2 are WSHSY and SAAADI. V was pared by 6 bases and J by 8 bases, with 18 bases of the junction left unmatched.

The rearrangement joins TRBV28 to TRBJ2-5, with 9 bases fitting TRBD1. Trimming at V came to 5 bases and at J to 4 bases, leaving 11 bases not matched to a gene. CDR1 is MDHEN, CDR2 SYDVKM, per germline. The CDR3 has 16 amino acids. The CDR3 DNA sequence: TGTGCCAGCAGTATGACCGGGACAGGGTCTCGAGAGACCCAGTACTTC. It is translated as CASSMTGTGSRETQYF.

The CDR3 sequence is CASSSTAGQGRSPLHF. The CDR3 nucleotides read TGTGCCAGCAGCTCGACGGCTGGTCAGGGAAGATCACCCCTCCACTTT. The V call is TRBV7-9, the J call TRBJ1-6, with D possibly being TRBD1 (5 bases). The CDR3 loop spans 16 amino acids. The ends were cut back, 4 bases at V and 10 bases at J, with 20 bases in the middle. Germline V gene data show CDR1 as SEHNR and CDR2 as FQNEAQ (reference sequence). The variable domain in full, with the rest retrieved from reference TRBV7-9 and TRBJ1-6, is DTGVSQNPRHKITKRGQNVTFRCDPISEHNRLYWYRQTLGQGPEFLTYFQNEAQLEKSRLLSDRFSAERPKGSFSTLEIQRTEQGDSAMYLCASSSTAGQGRSPLHFGNGTRLTVT.

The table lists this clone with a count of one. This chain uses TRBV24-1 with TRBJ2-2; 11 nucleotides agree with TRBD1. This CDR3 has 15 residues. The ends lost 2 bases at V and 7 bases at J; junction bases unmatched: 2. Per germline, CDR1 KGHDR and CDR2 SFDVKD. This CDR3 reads CATSDSGTGGGELFF. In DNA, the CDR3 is TGTGCCACCAGTGATTCCGGGACAGGGGGCGGGGAGCTGTTTTTT.

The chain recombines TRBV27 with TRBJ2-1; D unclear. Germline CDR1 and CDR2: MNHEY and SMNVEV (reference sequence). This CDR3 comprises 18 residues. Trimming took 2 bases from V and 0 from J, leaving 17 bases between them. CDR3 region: CASSLTTVGSNSYNEQFF. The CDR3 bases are TGTGCCAGCAGTTTAACAACGGTGGGCTCGAACTCCTACAATGAGCAGTTCTTC.

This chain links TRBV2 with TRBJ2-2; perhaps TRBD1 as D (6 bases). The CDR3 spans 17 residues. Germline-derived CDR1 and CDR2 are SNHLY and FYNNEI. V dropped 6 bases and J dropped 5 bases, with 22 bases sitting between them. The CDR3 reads CASSGYTGSAVTGELFF. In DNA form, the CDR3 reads TGTGCCAGCAGCGGGTACACAGGGTCGGCGGTGACCGGGGAGCTGTTTTTT.

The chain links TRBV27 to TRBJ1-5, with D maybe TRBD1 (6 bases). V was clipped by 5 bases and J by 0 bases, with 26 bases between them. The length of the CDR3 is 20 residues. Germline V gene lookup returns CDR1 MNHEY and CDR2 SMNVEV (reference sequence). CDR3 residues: CASSLHVGASKGGSNQPQHF. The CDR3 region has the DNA TGTGCCAGCAGTCTACATGTCGGAGCATCTAAAGGGGGTAGCAATCAGCCCCAGCATTTT.

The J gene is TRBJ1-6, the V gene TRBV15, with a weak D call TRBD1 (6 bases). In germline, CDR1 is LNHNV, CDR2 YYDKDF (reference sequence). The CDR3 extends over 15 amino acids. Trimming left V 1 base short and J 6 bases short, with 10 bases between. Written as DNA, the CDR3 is TGTGCCACCAGCAGAGGACAGGCGGGTAATTCACCCCTCCACTTT. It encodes CATSRGQAGNSPLHF.

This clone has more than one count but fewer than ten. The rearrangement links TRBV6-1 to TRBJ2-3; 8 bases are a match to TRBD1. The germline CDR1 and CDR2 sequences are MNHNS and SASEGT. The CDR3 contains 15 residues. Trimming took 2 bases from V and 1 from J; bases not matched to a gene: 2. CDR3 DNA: TGTGCCAGCAGTGAACCGGGACAGGGCACAGATACGCAGTATTTT. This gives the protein CASSEPGQGTDTQYF.

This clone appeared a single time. DNA for the CDR3: TGTGCCAGTCGTAGGGCAAACACTGAAGCTTTCTTT. Translated: CASRRANTEAFF. The rearrangement links TRBV19 to TRBJ1-1, with D uncertain. Deletions cut 8 bases from V and 2 bases from J, with 9 bases between. Germline CDR1 and CDR2: LNHDA and SQIVND (reference sequence). The CDR3 is 12 amino acids.

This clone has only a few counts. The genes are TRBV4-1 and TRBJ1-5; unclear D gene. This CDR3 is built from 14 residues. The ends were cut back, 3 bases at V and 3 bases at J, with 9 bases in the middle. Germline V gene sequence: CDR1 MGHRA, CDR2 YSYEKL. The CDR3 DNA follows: TGCGCCAGCAGCCACCCGGGGATCAATCAGCCCCAGCATTTT. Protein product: CASSHPGINQPQHF.

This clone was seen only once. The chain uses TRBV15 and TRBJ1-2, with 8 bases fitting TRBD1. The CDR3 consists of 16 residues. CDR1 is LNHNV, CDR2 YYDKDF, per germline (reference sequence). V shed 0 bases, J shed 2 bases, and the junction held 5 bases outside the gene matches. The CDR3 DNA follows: TGTGCCACCAGCAGAGATCGGACAGGGTTCAACTATGGCTACACCTTC. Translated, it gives CATSRDRTGFNYGYTF.

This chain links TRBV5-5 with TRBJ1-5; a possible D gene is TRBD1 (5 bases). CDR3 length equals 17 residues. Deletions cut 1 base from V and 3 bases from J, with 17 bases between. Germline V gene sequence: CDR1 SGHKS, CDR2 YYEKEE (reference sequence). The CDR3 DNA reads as TGTGCCAGCAGCTTGTGGGGTATTCGGGGGTACAATCAGCCCCAGCATTTT. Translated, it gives CASSLWGIRGYNQPQHF.

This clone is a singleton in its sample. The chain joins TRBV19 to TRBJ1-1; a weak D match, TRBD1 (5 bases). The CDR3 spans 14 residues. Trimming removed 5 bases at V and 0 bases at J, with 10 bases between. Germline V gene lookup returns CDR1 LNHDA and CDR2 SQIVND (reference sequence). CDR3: CASSDGGLNTEAFF. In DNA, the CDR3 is TGTGCCAGTAGTGATGGGGGGTTGAACACTGAAGCTTTCTTT.